One and the same sample provided the 8 T cell receptor beta chains below, sequenced in a study of blood T cell repertoires in COVID-19. Only in-frame clones appear in the TCRdb table, and some are missing; sequencing was by immunoSEQ multiplex PCR. Of roughly 300,000 clones in the sample, more than 90% were seen once. Sequenced: PBMCs or T cells enriched from blood (not recorded which). These receptors were taken from a woman in her 30s who had recovered from COVID-19.

This clone appeared once. The V call is TRBV5-6, the J call TRBJ1-2; 9 bases are shared with TRBD1. Germline assignment: CDR1 SGHDT and CDR2 YYEEEE. The CDR3 is made up of 14 amino acids. V shed 4 bases, J shed 5 bases, and the junction held 6 bases outside the gene matches. CDR3 bases: TGTGCCAGCAGCGTGGGACAGGGCCCTTATGGCTACACCTTC. Translation gives CASSVGQGPYGYTF.

The rearrangement links TRBV7-9 to TRBJ2-4; 11 nucleotides align to TRBD1. The CDR3 is made up of 17 amino acids. Germline CDR1 SEHNR, CDR2 FQNEAQ (reference sequence). V shed 6 bases and J 2 bases; nucleotides not matched to a gene: 9. The CDR3 sequence is CASSWTGGAVTKNIQYF. CDR3 nucleotides: TGTGCCAGCAGTTGGACAGGGGGCGCGGTAACCAAAAACATTCAGTACTTC.

The J gene is TRBJ2-7, the V gene TRBV19; TRBD2 matches at 7 bases. The length of the CDR3 is 15 residues. V shed 6 bases, J shed 0 bases, and the junction held 8 bases outside the gene matches. Germline V CDR1 and CDR2: LNHDA, SQIVND (reference sequence). CDR3 coding DNA: TGTGCCAGTAGACCCCTTGCGGGGGACTCCTACGAGCAGTACTTC. Protein sequence: CASRPLAGDSYEQYF.

This chain's CDR3 is CASSYHGQGDYGYTF. In DNA form, the CDR3 reads TGTGCCAGCAGTTACCATGGACAGGGAGACTATGGCTACACCTTC. The chain has TRBV6-5 and TRBJ1-2; 8 bases are a match to TRBD1. This CDR3 is built from 15 residues. Per germline, CDR1 MNHEY and CDR2 SVGAGI. The V and J ends lost 2 bases and 3 bases, in that order; junction bases with no gene match: 5.

V is TRBV30 and J is TRBJ1-6, with D possibly TRBD1 on 6 matching bases. Trimming pared 3 bases from V and 10 bases from J, leaving 13 bases between. Germline lookup yields CDR1 GTSNPN and CDR2 SVGIG (reference sequence). The CDR3 contains 13 residues. The CDR3 DNA is TGTGCCTGGAGCGAGGGGGGGCAATCACCCCTCCACTTT. Its protein is CAWSEGGQSPLHF.

The chain is built from TRBV5-1 and TRBJ1-5, with 7 bases that match TRBD1. The germline gives CDR1 SGHRS, CDR2 YFSETQ. The CDR3 sequence is 15 residues long. V shed 4 bases and J 3 bases; nucleotides not matched to a gene: 7. The CDR3 sequence is CASSPTGSVNQPQHF. The CDR3 DNA reads TGCGCCAGCAGCCCGACAGGGTCGGTCAATCAGCCCCAGCATTTT.

In its sample, this clone was seen once. The rearrangement uses TRBV5-1 and TRBJ1-2, with 7 bases lining up with TRBD1. In germline, CDR1 is SGHRS, CDR2 YFSETQ. J lost 4 bases, V lost 0 bases, and 6 bases had no gene match. This CDR3 region has 15 residues. The CDR3 sequence: CASSLAAGGPYGYTF. The CDR3, as DNA: TGCGCCAGCAGCTTGGCGGCAGGGGGGCCCTATGGCTACACCTTC.

V usage is TRBV28 and J usage is TRBJ1-4; 8 bases line up with TRBD1. J lost 6 bases, V lost 0 bases, and 3 bases had no gene match. This CDR3 has 15 amino acids. From germline, CDR1 is MDHEN and CDR2 SYDVKM. CDR3: CASSLWRGQDEKLFF. The CDR3 region has the DNA TGTGCCAGCAGTTTATGGAGGGGACAGGATGAAAAACTGTTTTTT.